The present T cell receptor (beta chain) was sequenced within a study of T cell repertoires in cytomegalovirus infection. Study-wide background: CMV infection and matching HLA type were both indicated by public TCR beta signatures.

The V gene's germline CDR1 is MNHEY and CDR2 SVGEGT. The CDR3 totals 11 residues. The V and J ends lost 6 bases and 10 bases respectively, with 12 bases between them. Of note for this clonotype: What it recognizes is unknown.

Notes on the study in general: The ex vivo response was dominated by HLA-C-restricted CMV-specific TCR beta clonotypes. Totalled public TCR beta family frequency picked out people who carried CMV plus the relevant HLA.

TCRdb reanalysed the reads using MiXCR and keeps one entry per CDR3 protein. This sample has around 550,000 distinct CDR3 sequences, with about 25% found just once. The V gene is TRBV6-2 or TRBV6-3, the J gene TRBJ1-1; no definite D call. The sequence derives from a human donor in good health (CMV status not recorded). Some clones in this sample may be carry-over from other donors' samples. The source material was PBMCs. This chain's CDR3 is CASSHSLAAFF. The CDR3 nucleotides read TGTGCCAGCAGCCACAGCCTTGCAGCTTTCTTT.